Shown below are 10 T cell receptor beta chains from a single sample sequenced in a study of CXCR3-negative and CXCR3-positive naive CD8 T cells. UMI-labeled 5' RACE TRB cDNA libraries were prepared from the cells. Following a re-call of the 5' RACE reads, TCRdb has one entry per CDR3 protein and lacks DNA. Recorded for this sample: 38,000 or so distinct CDR3 sequences. Material: naive CXCR3- CD8+ T cells from blood. As to subset: CD45RO-CCR7+CD27+CD95- naive CD8+ T cells lacking CXCR3 (TNR3-). The receptor source for this set is a human donor in good health. Some clones in this sample may be carry-over from other donors' samples.

The gene calls are TRBV29-1 and TRBJ1-1. CDR1 is SQVTM, CDR2 ANQGSEA, per germline. The CDR3 is 14 amino acids. This chain's CDR3 is CSAGGAEMNTEAFF. The entire variable domain, with the rest obtained from reference TRBV29-1 and TRBJ1-1, is as follows: SAVISQKPSRDICQRGTSLTIQCQVDSQVTMMFWYRQQPGQSLTLIATANQGSEATYESGFVIDKFPISRPNLTFSTLTVSNMSPEDSSIYLCSAGGAEMNTEAFFGQGTRLTVV.

J is TRBJ2-1 and V is TRBV20-1; the D gene TCRdb calls, TRBD2, cannot be checked with no DNA. The CDR3 has 14 residues. In germline, CDR1 is DFQATT, CDR2 SNEGSKA (reference sequence). CDR3 residues: CSARLAGDYNEQFF.

V and J are TRBV29-1 and TRBJ2-7. The CDR3 has 14 amino acids. CDR1 is SQVTM and CDR2 is ANQGSEA in the germline V gene. The CDR3 loop is CSALLVGEPYEQYF.

The rearrangement joins TRBV12-3 or TRBV12-4 to TRBJ2-1; absent DNA, TCRdb's TRBD2 call cannot be checked. The CDR3 consists of 16 residues. CDR3 region: CASSLVAGGYYNEQFF.

The chain has TRBV19 and TRBJ1-1. Germline V gene data show CDR1 as LNHDA and CDR2 as SQIVND (reference sequence). The CDR3 spans 15 residues. The CDR3 reads CASSIMAGEGTEAFF.

V and J are TRBV6-2 or TRBV6-3 and TRBJ2-7. This CDR3 is 12 amino acids long. Germline V gene data show CDR1 as MNHEY and CDR2 as SVGEGT. The CDR3 here is CASSPILYEQYF.

The rearrangement joins TRBV4-2 to TRBJ2-7; as DNA is missing, the TRBD2 call by TCRdb cannot be tested. Germline V lookup: CDR1 LGHNA, CDR2 YNFKEQ. There are 14 residues in the CDR3. CDR3 amino acids: CASSQDEGPYEQYF.

The chain combines TRBV5-6 with TRBJ2-1; TCRdb lists TRBD1, though no DNA is available to test this call. Per the germline V gene, CDR1 is SGHDT and CDR2 is YYEEEE. The CDR3 totals 15 residues. The CDR3 protein is CASSSPWSGDNEQFF.

The chain couples TRBV29-1 to TRBJ2-7. The germline V gene has CDR1 SQVTM and CDR2 ANQGSEA. CDR3 length equals 13 residues. The CDR3 loop reads CSVEAPLTYEQYF.

This rearrangement joins TRBV14 to TRBJ2-7; the TCRdb D gene call, TRBD1, has no DNA to confirm it. CDR1 is SGHDN and CDR2 is FVKESK in the germline V gene. The CDR3 has 15 amino acids. CDR3: CASSHTDRLSYEQYF.